The sequence of this T cell receptor beta chain was determined in a study of blood T cell repertoires in COVID-19. Original analysis: Amplification of reference gene primers was used by the study to estimate nucleated cell counts. The assay was immunoSEQ multiplex PCR, and TCRdb's table has in-frame clones only and misses some. That table is the source of V, J and clone size, and D and trimming were worked out from the DNA. This sample has about 230,000 clones, with about 85% found just once. The CDR3 sequence is 16 residues long. Germline assignment: CDR1 SGDLS and CDR2 YYNGEE. V was shortened by 0 bases and J by 4 bases, with 16 bases between the two germline ends.

The specimen was peripheral blood. This TCR came from a middle-aged man with acute or convalescent COVID-19. The gene calls are TRBV9 and TRBJ1-1; D may be TRBD1 (5 bases). The CDR3 DNA is TGTGCCAGCAGCGTAGTCGGTGGGGCAGTGGGCACTGAAGCTTTCTTT. Translation: CASSVVGGAVGTEAFF.